In this sample, the clone carrying this TCR beta chain turned up a few times. The data were obtained in a study of blood T cell repertoires in COVID-19. Whole-study context: Acute and convalescent COVID-19 specimens originated in the United States, Italy and Spain. T cells, B-cell-depleted T cells, or PBMCs supplied cDNA or gDNA.

The CDR3 sequence is 18 residues long. With 0 bases clipped from V and 3 bases from J, the junction kept 10 bases outside the gene matches. Germline V gene data show CDR1 as MGHRA and CDR2 as YSYEKL. The authors' processing: Reference gene primer amplification in the assay estimated nucleated cell counts. Using immunoSEQ multiplex PCR, the repertoire was profiled, and TCRdb retains in-frame clones only, with some absent. From that table come the V and J calls and clone size; the DNA was used to work out D and trimming. The sample has 450,000 to 500,000 clones; approximately 85% are singletons. The sample consisted of peripheral blood. This sequence originates from a human donor in a cohort sampled during active COVID-19. The chain employs TRBV4-1 and TRBJ2-2; 7 bases are shared with TRBD2. The CDR3 region is CASSQDLPGRGHTGELFF. The DNA for the CDR3 is TGCGCCAGCAGCCAAGACCTGCCAGGGAGGGGTCACACCGGGGAGCTGTTTTTT.